The following is a TCR beta chain sequence with its context. The antigen is not known. Using its own MiXCR run on the 5' RACE reads, TCRdb lists one record per CDR3 protein. The table records about 190,000 distinct CDR3 sequences, around a sixth of them present only once. The data belong to a study of identical twins. Points from the study as a whole: Zero-insertion analyses might be partly confounded by invariant T cells like MAIT and iNKT.

Germline CDR1 and CDR2: SQVTM and ANQGSEA. CDR3 length: 16 residues. V was clipped by 0 bases and J by 7 bases, with 18 bases between them. The data also belong to a second study, concerning T cells expressing NK-cell markers.

This TCR came from a woman between 18 and 29 years old in good health. Specimen: CD8+ T cells sorted from blood. The chain links TRBV29-1 to TRBJ2-2; D possibly corresponds to TRBD1 (5 bases). CDR3 loop: CSVEDRAVGNGGELFF. As DNA, the CDR3 is TGCAGCGTTGAAGACAGGGCGGTGGGTAACGGCGGGGAGCTGTTTTTT.